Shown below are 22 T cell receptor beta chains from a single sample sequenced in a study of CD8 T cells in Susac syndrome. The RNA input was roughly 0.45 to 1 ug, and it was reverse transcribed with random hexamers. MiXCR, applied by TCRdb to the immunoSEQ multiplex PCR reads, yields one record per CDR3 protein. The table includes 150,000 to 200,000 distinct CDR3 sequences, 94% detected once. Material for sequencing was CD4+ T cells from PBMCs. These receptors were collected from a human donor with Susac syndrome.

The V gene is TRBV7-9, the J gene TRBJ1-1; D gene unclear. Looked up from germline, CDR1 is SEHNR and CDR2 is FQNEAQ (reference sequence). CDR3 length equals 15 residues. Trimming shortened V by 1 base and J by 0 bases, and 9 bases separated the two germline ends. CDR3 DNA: TGTGCCAGCAGCTTAGGCAGTGCTATGAACACTGAAGCTTTCTTT. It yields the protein CASSLGSAMNTEAFF.

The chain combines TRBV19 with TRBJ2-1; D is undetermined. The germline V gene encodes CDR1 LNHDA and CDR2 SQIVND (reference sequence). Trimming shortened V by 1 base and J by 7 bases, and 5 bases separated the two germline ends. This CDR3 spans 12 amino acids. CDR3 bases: TGTGCCAGTAGTATAGTTGCAAATGAGCAGTTCTTC. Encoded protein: CASSIVANEQFF.

CDR3 amino acids: CASSYSRTTDTQYF. Written as DNA, the CDR3 is TGTGCCAGCAGTTACTCGCGTACCACAGATACGCAGTATTTT. V usage is TRBV6-5 and J usage is TRBJ2-3; D not resolved. The germline V gene encodes CDR1 MNHEY and CDR2 SVGAGI. V was trimmed by 0 bases and J by 2 bases, leaving 6 bases between them. The CDR3 loop spans 14 amino acids.

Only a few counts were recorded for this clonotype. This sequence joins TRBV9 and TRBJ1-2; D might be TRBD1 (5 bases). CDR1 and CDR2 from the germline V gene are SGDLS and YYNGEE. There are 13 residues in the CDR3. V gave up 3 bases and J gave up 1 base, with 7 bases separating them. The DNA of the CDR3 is TGTGCCAGCAGCGCCGACAGTAACTATGGCTACACCTTC. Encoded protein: CASSADSNYGYTF.

The CDR3 is CASSLDQGGNQPQHF. CDR3 sequence (DNA): TGTGCCAGCAGCCTCGACCAGGGTGGCAATCAGCCCCAGCATTTT. This chain connects TRBV9 to TRBJ1-5; maybe TRBD1 (5 bases). The V gene's germline CDR1 is SGDLS and CDR2 YYNGEE. The V end lost 4 bases, the J end lost 2 bases, and 13 bases lay between the germline ends. This CDR3 has 15 amino acids.

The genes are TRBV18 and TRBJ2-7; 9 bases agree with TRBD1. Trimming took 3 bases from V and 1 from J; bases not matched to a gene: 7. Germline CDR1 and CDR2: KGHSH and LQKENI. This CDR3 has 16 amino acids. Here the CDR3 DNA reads TGTGCCAGCTCACCTTACCCCGGGACAGGGTCCTACGAGCAGTACTTC. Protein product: CASSPYPGTGSYEQYF.

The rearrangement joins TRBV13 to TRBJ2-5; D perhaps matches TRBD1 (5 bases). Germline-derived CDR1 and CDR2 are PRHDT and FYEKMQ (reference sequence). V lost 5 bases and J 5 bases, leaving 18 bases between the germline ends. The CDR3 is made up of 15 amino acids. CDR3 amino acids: CASSPAVSKGETQYF. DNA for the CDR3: TGTGCCAGCAGCCCGGCAGTATCGAAGGGGGAGACCCAGTACTTC.

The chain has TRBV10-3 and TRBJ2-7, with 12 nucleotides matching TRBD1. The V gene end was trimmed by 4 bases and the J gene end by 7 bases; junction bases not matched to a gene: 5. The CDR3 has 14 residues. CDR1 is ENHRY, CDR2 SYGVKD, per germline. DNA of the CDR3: TGTGCCATCAGTGCGGGACAGGGGGCGTGGGAGCAGTACTTC. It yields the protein CAISAGQGAWEQYF.

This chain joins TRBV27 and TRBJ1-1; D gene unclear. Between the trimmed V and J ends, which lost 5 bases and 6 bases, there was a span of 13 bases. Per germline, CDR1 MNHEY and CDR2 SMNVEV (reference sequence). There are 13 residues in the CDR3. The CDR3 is CASSQRLGSEAFF. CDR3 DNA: TGTGCCAGCAGTCAAAGGTTGGGGTCTGAAGCTTTCTTT.

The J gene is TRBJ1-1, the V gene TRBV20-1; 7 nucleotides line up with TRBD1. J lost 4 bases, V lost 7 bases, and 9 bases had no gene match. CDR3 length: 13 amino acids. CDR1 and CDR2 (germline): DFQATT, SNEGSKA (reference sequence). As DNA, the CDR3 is TGCAGTGTTGCTACAGGGGCCCCCACTGAAGCTTTCTTT. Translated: CSVATGAPTEAFF.

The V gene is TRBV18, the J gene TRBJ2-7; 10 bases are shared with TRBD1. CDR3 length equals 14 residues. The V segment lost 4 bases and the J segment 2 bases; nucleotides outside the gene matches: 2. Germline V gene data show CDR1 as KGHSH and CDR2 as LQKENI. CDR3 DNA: TGTGCCAGCTCACAAGGGACAGGGGCCTACGAGCAGTACTTC. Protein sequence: CASSQGTGAYEQYF.

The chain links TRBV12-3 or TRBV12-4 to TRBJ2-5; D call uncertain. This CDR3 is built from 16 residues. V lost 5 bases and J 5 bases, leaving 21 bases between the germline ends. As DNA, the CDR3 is TGTGCCAGCAGTCCTAGAGGCTTAGGAGACCGGGAGACCCAGTACTTC. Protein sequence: CASSPRGLGDRETQYF.

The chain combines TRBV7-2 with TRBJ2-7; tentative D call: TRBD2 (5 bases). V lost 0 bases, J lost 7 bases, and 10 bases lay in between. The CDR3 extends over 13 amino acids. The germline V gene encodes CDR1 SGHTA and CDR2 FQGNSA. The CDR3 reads CASSLADGSEQYF. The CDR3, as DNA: TGTGCCAGCAGCTTAGCGGATGGGAGTGAGCAGTACTTC.

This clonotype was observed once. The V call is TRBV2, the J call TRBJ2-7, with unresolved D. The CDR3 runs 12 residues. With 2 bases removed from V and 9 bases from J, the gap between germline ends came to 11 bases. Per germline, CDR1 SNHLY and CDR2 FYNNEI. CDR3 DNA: TGTGCCAGCAGTGAAATTCGTATGGGGCAGTACTTC. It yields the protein CASSEIRMGQYF.

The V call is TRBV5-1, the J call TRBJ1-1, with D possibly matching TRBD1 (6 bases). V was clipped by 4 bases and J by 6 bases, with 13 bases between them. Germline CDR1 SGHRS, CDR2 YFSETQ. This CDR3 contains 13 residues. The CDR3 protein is CASSTDSNAEAFF. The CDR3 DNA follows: TGCGCCAGCAGCACGGACAGTAACGCTGAAGCTTTCTTT.

The CDR3 protein is CASSSVMTDMNTEAFF. The CDR3, as DNA: TGTGCCAGTAGTTCGGTGATGACGGACATGAACACTGAAGCTTTCTTT. This chain links TRBV19 with TRBJ1-1, with a possible D match to TRBD1 (5 bases). This CDR3 has 16 amino acids. V was trimmed by 5 bases and J by 0 bases, leaving 16 bases between them. Looked up from germline, CDR1 is LNHDA and CDR2 is SQIVND (reference sequence).

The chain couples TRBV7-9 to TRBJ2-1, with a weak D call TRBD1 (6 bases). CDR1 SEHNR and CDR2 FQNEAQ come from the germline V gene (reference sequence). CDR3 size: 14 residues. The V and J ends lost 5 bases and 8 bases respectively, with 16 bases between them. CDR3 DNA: TGTGCCAGCAGCGAAGGACAGCCCTCCGATGAGCAGTTCTTC. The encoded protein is CASSEGQPSDEQFF. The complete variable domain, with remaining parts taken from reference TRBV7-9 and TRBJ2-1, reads DTGVSQNPRHKITKRGQNVTFRCDPISEHNRLYWYRQTLGQGPEFLTYFQNEAQLEKSRLLSDRFSAERPKGSFSTLEIQRTEQGDSAMYLCASSEGQPSDEQFFGPGTRLTVL.

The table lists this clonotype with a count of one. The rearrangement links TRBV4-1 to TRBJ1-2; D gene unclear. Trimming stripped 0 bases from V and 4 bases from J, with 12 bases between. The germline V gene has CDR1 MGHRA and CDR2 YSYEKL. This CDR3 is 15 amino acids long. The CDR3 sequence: CASSQDTAGIYGYTF. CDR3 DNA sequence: TGCGCCAGCAGCCAAGATACGGCGGGGATCTATGGCTACACCTTC.

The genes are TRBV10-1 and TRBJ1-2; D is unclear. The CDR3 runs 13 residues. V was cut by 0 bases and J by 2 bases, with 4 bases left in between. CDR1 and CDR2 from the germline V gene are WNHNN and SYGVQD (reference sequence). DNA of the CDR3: TGCGCCAGCAGTGAGTCGTGGAACTATGGCTACACCTTC. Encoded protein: CASSESWNYGYTF.

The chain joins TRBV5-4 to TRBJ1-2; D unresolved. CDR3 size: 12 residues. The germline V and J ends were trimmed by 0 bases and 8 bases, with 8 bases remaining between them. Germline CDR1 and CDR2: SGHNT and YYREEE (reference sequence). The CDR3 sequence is CASSLEQKGYTF. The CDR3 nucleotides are TGTGCCAGCAGCTTGGAACAGAAAGGCTACACCTTC. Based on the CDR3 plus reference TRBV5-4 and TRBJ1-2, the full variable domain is ETGVTQSPTHLIKTRGQQVTLRCSSQSGHNTVSWYQQALGQGPQFIFQYYREEENGRGNFPPRFSGLQFPNYSSELNVNALELDDSALYLCASSLEQKGYTFGSGTRLTVV.

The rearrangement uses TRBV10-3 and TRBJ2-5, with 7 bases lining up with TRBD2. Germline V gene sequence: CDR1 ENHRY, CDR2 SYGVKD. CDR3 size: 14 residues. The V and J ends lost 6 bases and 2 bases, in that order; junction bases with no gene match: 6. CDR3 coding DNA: TGTGCCATCAGGGGGAGCGGGGATCAAGAGACCCAGTACTTC. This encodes CAIRGSGDQETQYF.

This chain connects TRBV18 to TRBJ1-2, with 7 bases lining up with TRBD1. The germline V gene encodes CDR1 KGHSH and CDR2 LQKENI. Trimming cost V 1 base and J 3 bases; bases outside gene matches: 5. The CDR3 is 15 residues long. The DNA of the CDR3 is TGTGCCAGCTCACCACGGGACAGTGGGGACTATGGCTACACCTTC. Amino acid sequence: CASSPRDSGDYGYTF.